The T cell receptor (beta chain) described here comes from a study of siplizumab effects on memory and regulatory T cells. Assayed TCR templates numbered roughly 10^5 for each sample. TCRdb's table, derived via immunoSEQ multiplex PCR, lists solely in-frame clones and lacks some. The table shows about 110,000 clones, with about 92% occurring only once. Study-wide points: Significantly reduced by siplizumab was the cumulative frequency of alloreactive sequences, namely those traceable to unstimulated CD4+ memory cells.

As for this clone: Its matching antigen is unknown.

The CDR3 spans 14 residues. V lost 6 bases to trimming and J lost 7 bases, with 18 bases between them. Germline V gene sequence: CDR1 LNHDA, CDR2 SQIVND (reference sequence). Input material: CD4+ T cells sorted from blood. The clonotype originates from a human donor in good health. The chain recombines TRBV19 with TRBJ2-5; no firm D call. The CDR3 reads CASRPGGNKGTQYF. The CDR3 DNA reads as TGTGCCAGTAGGCCTGGCGGTAACAAGGGGACCCAGTACTTC. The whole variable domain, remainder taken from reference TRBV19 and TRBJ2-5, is DGGITQSPKYLFRKEGQNVTLSCEQNLNHDAMYWYRQDPGQGLRLIYYSQIVNDFQKGDIAEGYSVSREKKESFPLTVTSAQKNPTAFYLCASRPGGNKGTQYFGPGTRLLVL.